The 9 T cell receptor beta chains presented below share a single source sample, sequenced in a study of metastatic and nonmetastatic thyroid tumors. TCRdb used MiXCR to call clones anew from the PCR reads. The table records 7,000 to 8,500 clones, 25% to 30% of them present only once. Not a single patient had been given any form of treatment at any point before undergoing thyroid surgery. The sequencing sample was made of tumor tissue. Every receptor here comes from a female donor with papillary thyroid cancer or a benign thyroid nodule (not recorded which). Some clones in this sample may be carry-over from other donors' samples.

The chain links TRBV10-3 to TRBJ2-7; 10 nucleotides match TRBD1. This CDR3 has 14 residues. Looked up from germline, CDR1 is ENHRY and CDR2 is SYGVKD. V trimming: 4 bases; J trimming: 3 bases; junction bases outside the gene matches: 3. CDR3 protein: CAISARDRGYEQYF. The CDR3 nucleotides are TGTGCCATCAGTGCCCGGGACAGGGGCTACGAGCAGTACTTC.

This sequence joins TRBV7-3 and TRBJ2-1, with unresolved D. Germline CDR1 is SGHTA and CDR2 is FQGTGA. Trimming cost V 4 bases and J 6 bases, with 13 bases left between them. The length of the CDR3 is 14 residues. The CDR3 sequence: CASSSTLVRNEQFF. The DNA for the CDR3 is TGTGCCAGCAGCTCTACCCTAGTACGCAATGAGCAGTTCTTC.

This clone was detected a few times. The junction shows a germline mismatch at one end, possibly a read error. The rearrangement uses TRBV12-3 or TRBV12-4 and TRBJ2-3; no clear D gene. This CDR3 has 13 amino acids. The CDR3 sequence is CASSEGNTYTQYF. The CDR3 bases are TGTGCCAGCAGTGAAGGAAACACATATACGCAGTATTTT.

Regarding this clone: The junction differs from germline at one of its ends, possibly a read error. CDR3: CDSSGGGSTTDTQYF. In DNA form, the CDR3 reads TGTGACAGCAGTGGAGGCGGATCAACCACAGATACGCAATATTTT. This chain links TRBV27 with TRBJ2-3; the D gene is possibly TRBD2 (5 bases). The CDR3 is made up of 15 amino acids. Germline assignment: CDR1 MNHEY and CDR2 SMNVEV (reference sequence).

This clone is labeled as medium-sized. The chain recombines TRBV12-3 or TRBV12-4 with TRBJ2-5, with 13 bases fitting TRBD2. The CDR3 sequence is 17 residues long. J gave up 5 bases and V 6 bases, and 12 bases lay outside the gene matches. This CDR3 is CASSPLAGGPGAETQYF. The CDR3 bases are TGTGCCAGCAGCCCACTAGCGGGGGGGCCGGGAGCGGAGACCCAGTACTTC.

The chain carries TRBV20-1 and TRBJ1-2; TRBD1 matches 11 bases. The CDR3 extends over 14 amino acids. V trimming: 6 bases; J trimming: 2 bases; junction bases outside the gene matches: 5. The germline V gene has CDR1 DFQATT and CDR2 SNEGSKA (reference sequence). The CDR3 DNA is TGCAGTGCCGTGGGACAGGGGGTGAACTATGGCTACACCTTC. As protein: CSAVGQGVNYGYTF.

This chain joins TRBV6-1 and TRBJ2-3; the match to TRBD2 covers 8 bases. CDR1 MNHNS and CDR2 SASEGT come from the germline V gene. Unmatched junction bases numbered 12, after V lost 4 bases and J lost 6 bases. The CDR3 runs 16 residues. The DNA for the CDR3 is TGTGCCAGCAGTGGAGGTAGCGGGACTCTTTGGGATACGCAGTATTTT. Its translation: CASSGGSGTLWDTQYF.

The CDR3 spells CASSSDGPGGTQYF. The CDR3 coding sequence is TGTGCCAGCAGCTCCGACGGGCCTGGTGGGACCCAGTACTTC. The chain combines TRBV7-3 with TRBJ2-5; D gene uncertain. The V gene's germline CDR1 is SGHTA and CDR2 FQGTGA. CDR3 length: 14 residues. Trimming stripped 4 bases from V and 7 bases from J, with 16 bases between.

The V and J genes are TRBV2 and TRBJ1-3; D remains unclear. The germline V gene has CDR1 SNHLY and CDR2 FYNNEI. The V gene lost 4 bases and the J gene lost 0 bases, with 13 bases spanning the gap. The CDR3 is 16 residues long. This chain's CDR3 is CASSVGLRYSGNTIYF. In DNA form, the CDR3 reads TGTGCCAGCAGTGTCGGCCTTCGCTACTCTGGAAACACCATATATTTT.